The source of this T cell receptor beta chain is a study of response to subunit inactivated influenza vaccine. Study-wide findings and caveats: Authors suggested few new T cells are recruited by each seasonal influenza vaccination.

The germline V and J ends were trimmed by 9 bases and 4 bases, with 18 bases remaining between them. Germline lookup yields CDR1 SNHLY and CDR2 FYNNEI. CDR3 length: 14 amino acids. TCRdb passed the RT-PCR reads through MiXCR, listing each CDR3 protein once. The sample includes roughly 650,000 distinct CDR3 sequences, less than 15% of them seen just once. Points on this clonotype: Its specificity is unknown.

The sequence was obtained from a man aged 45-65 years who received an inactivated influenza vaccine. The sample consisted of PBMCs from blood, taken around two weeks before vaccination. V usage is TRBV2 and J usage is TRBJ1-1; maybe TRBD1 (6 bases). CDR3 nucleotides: TGTGCCAGGAGTCCAATGGGGGCGAGCACTGAAGCTTTCTTT. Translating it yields CARSPMGASTEAFF.